Below, one T cell receptor (beta chain) is given with its context. Its matching antigen is unknown. The data were taken from a study of T cell repertoires in cytomegalovirus infection. Across the study: Shared public TCR beta signatures pointed to both CMV infection and a matching HLA type.

V was trimmed by 1 base and J by 6 bases, leaving 18 bases between them. Looked up from germline, CDR1 is SGHAT and CDR2 is FQNNGV. This CDR3 is 16 amino acids long. TCRdb independently ran MiXCR on the reads; one entry per CDR3 protein. The sample carries under 200,000 distinct CDR3 sequences, 9.5% recorded once. Study-level results: Carriers of CMV and the relevant HLA type were discriminated by public TCR beta frequency.

This sequence joins TRBV11-2 and TRBJ1-1; no definite D call. Sequences were obtained from PBMCs. This clonotype was obtained from a human donor in good health (CMV status not recorded). Some clones in this sample may be carry-over from other donors' samples. CDR3 loop: CASSLVFTDYKAEAFF. The CDR3 DNA is TGTGCCAGCAGCTTAGTTTTCACAGATTACAAGGCTGAAGCTTTCTTT.